The T cell receptor (beta chain) described here comes from a study of blood T cells in healthy people across ages. Study-level findings and limits: Whereas aged donors had fewer naive CD4+ cells, long-lived donors had more of them and higher diversity. A roughly linear fall in TCR beta diversity per million T cells was seen with increasing age.

Concerning this clonotype itself: Its antigen is not identified.

The CDR3 extends over 15 amino acids. The germline gives CDR1 LGHDT, CDR2 YNNKEL (reference sequence). Trimming stripped 6 bases from V and 4 bases from J, with 18 bases between. It was with a sample-barcoded 5' primer and a J-beta primer mix that a second PCR of roughly 7 to 11 cycles was run. One entry per CDR3 protein results from TCRdb running MiXCR on the 5' RACE reads. The data show around 1,600,000 distinct CDR3 sequences, with around 40% seen just once and about 3.8% held by the top ten. The origin of this receptor is a woman younger than 35 in good health. Sequenced sample: blood. This rearrangement joins TRBV3-1 to TRBJ1-2; D is possibly TRBD1 (5 bases). CDR3 nucleotide sequence: TGTGCCAGCAGTCGGGACCCGGAGGACTTCTATGGCTACACCTTC. This sequence encodes CASSRDPEDFYGYTF.